This record covers a single TCR beta chain. This CDR3 spans 15 amino acids. Trimming left V 1 base short and J 6 bases short, with 16 bases between. From germline, CDR1 is MGHRA and CDR2 YSYEKL. These data are taken from a study of T cells after somatic rescue of genetic block. The data were produced by immunoSEQ multiplex PCR, yet TCRdb's version contains in-frame clones alone and is incomplete. The sample comprises under 150,000 clones, 80% to 95% of which are singletons, and about 1.5% rests with the top ten. This rearrangement joins TRBV4-1 to TRBJ2-7, with D perhaps TRBD1 (5 bases). The sequenced sample consisted of peripheral blood mononuclear cells (PBMCs). This TCR derives from a woman aged 18-30 years. CDR3: CASSQGTGRDFEQYF. CDR3 nucleotide sequence: TGCGCCAGCAGCCAAGGAACAGGCAGGGATTTCGAGCAGTACTTC.